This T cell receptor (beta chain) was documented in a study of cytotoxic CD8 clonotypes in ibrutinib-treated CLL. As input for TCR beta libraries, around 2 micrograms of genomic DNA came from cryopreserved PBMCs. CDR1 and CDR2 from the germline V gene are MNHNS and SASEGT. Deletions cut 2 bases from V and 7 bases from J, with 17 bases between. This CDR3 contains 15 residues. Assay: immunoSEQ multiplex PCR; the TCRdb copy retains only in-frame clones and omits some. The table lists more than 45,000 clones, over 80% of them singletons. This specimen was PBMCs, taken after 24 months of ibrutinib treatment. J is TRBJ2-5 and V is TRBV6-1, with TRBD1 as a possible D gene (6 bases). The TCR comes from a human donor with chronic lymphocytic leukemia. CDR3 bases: TGTGCCAGCAGTGAACTCGGACAGTCCGCCGTGACCCAGTACTTC. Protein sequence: CASSELGQSAVTQYF.